Listed below are T cell receptor beta chains from one sample, sequenced in a study of T cells in Graves' hyperthyroidism and ophthalmopathy. TCRdb re-called the multiplex PCR reads with MiXCR, one entry per CDR3 protein. Of approximately 300,000 distinct CDR3 sequences in the sample, roughly 17% were seen once. Sequenced sample: blood. The source is a man aged 25 to 45 with Graves' hyperthyroidism. The CDR3 runs from the conserved cysteine through the conserved F or W. D genes are given only for firm matches. The size of a clone is reported for some rows only, either as once, few or many, or as a class for expanded clones.

.	TRBV27	TRBJ2-2	13	.	CASSLVSPGELFF	TGTGCCAGCAGTTTAGTCAGTCCCGGGGAGCTGTTTTTT
few	TRBV7-2	TRBJ2-2	14	.	CASSPDFTSGELFF	TGTGCCAGCAGTCCGGACTTTACGAGCGGGGAGCTGTTTTTT
.	TRBV14	TRBJ2-7	15	.	CASSQSAITYYEQYF	TGTGCCAGCAGCCAATCAGCGATCACTTATTACGAGCAGTACTTC
many	TRBV13	TRBJ2-7	12	.	CASSLGDRRQYF	TGTGCCAGCAGCTTAGGGGACCGGCGGCAGTACTTC
many	TRBV7-8	TRBJ2-7	15	TRBD2	CASSSPWTRDDEQYF	TGTGCCAGCAGCTCTCCATGGACTAGGGACGACGAGCAGTACTTC
.	TRBV11-1	TRBJ2-1	14	.	CVSSLMGGSDEQFF	TGTGTCAGCAGCCTTATGGGTGGGTCGGATGAGCAGTTCTTC
many	TRBV15	TRBJ2-1	16	.	CATSRRTRASGNEQFF	TGTGCCACCAGCAGGCGGACGCGGGCCTCGGGCAATGAGCAGTTCTTC
.	TRBV20-1	TRBJ2-6	15	.	CSARDFGSGANVLTF	TGCAGTGCTAGAGATTTCGGTTCTGGGGCCAACGTCCTGACTTTC
.	TRBV2	TRBJ2-1	18	.	CASSEYPGVTSSYNEQFF	TGTGCCAGCAGTGAATACCCAGGTGTAACTAGCTCCTACAATGAGCAGTTCTTC
many	TRBV7-8	TRBJ2-2	17	.	CASKVDRIRANTGELFF	TGTGCCAGCAAAGTCGACCGGATAAGGGCGAACACCGGGGAGCTGTTTTTT
many	TRBV3-1	TRBJ2-2	14	TRBD2	CASTEAGVAGELFF	TGTGCCAGCACGGAAGCGGGAGTTGCCGGGGAGCTGTTTTTT
.	TRBV28	TRBJ1-5	15	.	CASSSSAGWEQPQHF	TGTGCCAGCAGTTCTTCTGCAGGGTGGGAGCAGCCCCAGCATTTT
many	TRBV28	TRBJ2-1	15	.	CASSFFSATNNEQFF	TGTGCCAGCAGTTTCTTCAGCGCGACCAACAATGAGCAGTTCTTC
many	TRBV6-6	TRBJ2-7	13	.	CASSYSGSYEQYF	TGTGCCAGCAGTTACTCGGGATCCTACGAGCAGTACTTC
.	TRBV4-1	TRBJ1-5	15	TRBD1	CASSRWTGPAQPQHF	TGCGCCAGCAGCCGCTGGACAGGGCCTGCTCAGCCCCAGCATTTT
few	TRBV20-1	TRBJ2-2	17	TRBD2	CSAHGLAGGPGTGELFF	TGCAGTGCTCACGGACTAGCGGGAGGGCCAGGCACCGGGGAGCTGTTTTTT
many	TRBV4-1	TRBJ2-7	13	.	CASSQVEGAEQYF	TGCGCCAGCAGCCAAGTGGAGGGGGCCGAGCAGTACTTC
.	TRBV4-1	TRBJ2-7	15	.	CASSQVYVQPYEQYF	TGCGCCAGCAGCCAAGTATACGTCCAACCCTACGAGCAGTACTTC
many	TRBV6-5	TRBJ2-6	16	.	CASSPVGTSGANVLTF	TGTGCCAGCAGTCCTGTCGGGACATCTGGGGCCAACGTCCTGACTTTC
many	TRBV27	TRBJ2-2	15	.	CASSSPPRDTGELFF	TGTGCCAGCAGTTCCCCGCCCAGGGACACCGGGGAGCTGTTTTTT
.	TRBV30	TRBJ2-1	13	.	CACVGRPPDEQFF	TGTGCCTGTGTAGGGAGGCCGCCTGATGAGCAGTTCTTC
.	TRBV29-1	TRBJ1-2	10	.	CSVLEYGYTF	TGCAGCGTTCTGGAGTATGGCTACACCTTC
.	TRBV7-9	TRBJ2-7	15	.	CASSPGGYAFYEQYF	TGTGCCAGCAGCCCTGGGGGGTACGCATTCTACGAGCAGTACTTC
many	TRBV2	TRBJ2-7	11	.	CASNRDYEQYF	TGTGCCAGCAACCGAGACTACGAGCAGTACTTC
many	TRBV24-1	TRBJ2-5	14	TRBD2	CATSERGARETQYF	TGTGCCACCAGTGAGCGGGGGGCGCGGGAGACCCAGTACTTC
.	TRBV5-1	TRBJ1-6	18	TRBD1	CASSLEGQGAVLNSPLHF	TGCGCCAGCAGCTTGGAAGGACAGGGGGCCGTACTGAATTCACCCCTCCACTTT
many	TRBV5-1	TRBJ2-7	12	.	CASSFTREEQYF	TGCGCCAGCAGCTTTACTAGGGAGGAGCAGTACTTC
many	TRBV20-1	TRBJ2-4	16	.	CSARDLAAPYGDIQYF	TGCAGTGCTAGAGATTTGGCGGCGCCATACGGGGACATTCAGTACTTC
few	TRBV20-1	TRBJ1-2	10	.	CSAHGRGYTF	TGCAGTGCTCATGGCAGGGGCTACACCTTC
many	TRBV11-2	TRBJ2-5	18	.	CASSRKRGGSWSQETQYF	TGTGCCAGCAGCCGCAAAAGAGGGGGGTCCTGGAGCCAAGAGACCCAGTACTTC
many	TRBV3-1	TRBJ2-7	15	TRBD2	CASSQGLAPSYEQYF	TGTGCCAGCAGCCAAGGACTAGCGCCTTCCTACGAGCAGTACTTC
.	TRBV27	TRBJ2-6	13	.	CASRPSGANVLTF	TGTGCCAGCAGGCCCTCTGGGGCCAACGTCCTGACTTTC
.	TRBV20-1	TRBJ2-7	15	.	CSASNRFLSFYEQYF	TGCAGTGCTAGTAACAGGTTTCTCTCCTTCTACGAGCAGTACTTC
many	TRBV6-6	TRBJ1-1	14	.	CASSYSYPNTEAFF	TGTGCCAGCAGTTACTCGTACCCGAACACTGAAGCTTTCTTT
many	TRBV11-2	TRBJ2-2	16	TRBD2	CASRAGTSANTGELFF	TGTGCCAGCAGGGCCGGGACTAGCGCGAACACCGGGGAGCTGTTTTTT
.	TRBV12-3/TRBV12-4	TRBJ2-7	15	TRBD2	CASQGGGSGRPEQYF	TGTGCCAGCCAGGGAGGCGGAAGCGGGAGACCCGAGCAGTACTTC
few	TRBV27	TRBJ2-7	17	.	CASSSPGVRAVSYEQYF	TGTGCCAGCAGTTCCCCGGGAGTTAGGGCCGTGTCCTACGAGCAGTACTTC
.	TRBV5-4	TRBJ1-3	15	.	CASSSRPSSGNTIYF	TGTGCCAGCAGCTCACGCCCCTCCTCTGGAAACACCATATATTTT
many	TRBV18	TRBJ2-5	15	TRBD1	CASSLPTGNYETQYF	TGTGCCAGCTCACTCCCGACAGGGAATTATGAGACCCAGTACTTC
.	TRBV6-1	TRBJ1-2	15	TRBD1	CASRPGQPVLGGYTF	TGTGCCAGCAGACCGGGACAGCCTGTCCTTGGTGGCTACACCTTC